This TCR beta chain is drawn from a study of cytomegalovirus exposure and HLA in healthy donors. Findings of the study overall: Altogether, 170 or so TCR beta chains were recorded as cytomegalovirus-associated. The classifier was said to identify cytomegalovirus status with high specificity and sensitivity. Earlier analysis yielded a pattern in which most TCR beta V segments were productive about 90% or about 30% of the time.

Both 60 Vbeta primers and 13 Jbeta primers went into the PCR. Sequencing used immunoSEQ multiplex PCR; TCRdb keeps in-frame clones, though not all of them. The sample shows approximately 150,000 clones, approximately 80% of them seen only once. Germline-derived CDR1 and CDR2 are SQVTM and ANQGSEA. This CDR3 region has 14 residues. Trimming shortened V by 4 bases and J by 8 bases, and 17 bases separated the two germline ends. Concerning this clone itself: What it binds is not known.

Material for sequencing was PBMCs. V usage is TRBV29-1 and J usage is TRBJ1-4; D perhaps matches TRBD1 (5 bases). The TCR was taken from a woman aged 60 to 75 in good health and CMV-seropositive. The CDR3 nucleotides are TGCAGCGTTGGATTTGCCAGGGTGGGAGAAAAACTGTTTTTT. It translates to CSVGFARVGEKLFF. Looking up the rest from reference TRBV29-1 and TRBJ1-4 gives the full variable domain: SAVISQKPSRDICQRGTSLTIQCQVDSQVTMMFWYRQQPGQSLTLIATANQGSEATYESGFVIDKFPISRPNLTFSTLTVSNMSPEDSSIYLCSVGFARVGEKLFFGSGTQLSVL.